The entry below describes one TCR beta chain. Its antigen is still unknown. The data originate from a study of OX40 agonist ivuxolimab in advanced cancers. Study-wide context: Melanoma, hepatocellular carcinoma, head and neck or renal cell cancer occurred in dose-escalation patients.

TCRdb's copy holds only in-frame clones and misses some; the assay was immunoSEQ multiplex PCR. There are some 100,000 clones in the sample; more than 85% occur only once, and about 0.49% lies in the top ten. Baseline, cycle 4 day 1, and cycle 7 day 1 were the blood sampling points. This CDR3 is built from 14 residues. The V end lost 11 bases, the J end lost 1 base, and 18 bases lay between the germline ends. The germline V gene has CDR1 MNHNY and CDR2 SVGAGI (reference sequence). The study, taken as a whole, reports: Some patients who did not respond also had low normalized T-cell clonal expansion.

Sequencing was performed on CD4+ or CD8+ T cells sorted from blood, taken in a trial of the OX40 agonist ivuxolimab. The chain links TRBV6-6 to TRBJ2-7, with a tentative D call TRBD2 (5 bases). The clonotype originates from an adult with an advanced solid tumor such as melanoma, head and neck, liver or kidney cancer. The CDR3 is CASHRGVGSYEQYF. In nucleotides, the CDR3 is TGTGCCTCCCACCGGGGAGTTGGTTCCTACGAGCAGTACTTC.